This T cell receptor (beta chain) was recovered during a study of T cell changes during pregnancy in multiple sclerosis. With V trimmed by 5 bases and J by 6 bases, 5 bases remained unmatched. This CDR3 region has 14 residues. Germline CDR1 and CDR2: SNHLY and FYNNEI. Repertoires were generated with immunoSEQ multiplex PCR, while TCRdb's copy carries only in-frame clones and drops some. This table holds roughly 89,000 clones, just under 95% found once. This sequence was found in a female donor with multiple sclerosis, enrolled in a pregnancy study. The specimen comprised peripheral blood, sampled in the first trimester of pregnancy. This chain joins TRBV2 and TRBJ1-5; 9 positions match TRBD1. CDR3 sequence reads: CASSLQGAGQPQHF. For the CDR3, the DNA is TGTGCCAGCAGTCTACAGGGGGCGGGTCAGCCCCAGCATTTT. Full variable domain (rest looked up from reference TRBV2 and TRBJ1-5): EPEVTQTPSHQVTQMGQEVILRCVPISNHLYFYWYRQILGQKVEFLVSFYNNEISEKSEIFDDQFSVERPDGSNFTLKIRSTKLEDSAMYFCASSLQGAGQPQHFGDGTRLSIL.